The rows below give T cell receptor beta chains drawn from one sample of a study of vaccination effects on CD4 cells after COVID-19. These TCRs are of unknown antigen specificity. Data came from immunoSEQ multiplex PCR; TCRdb stores just in-frame clones and leaves some out. The table has roughly 50,000 clones, 79% seen once. The sequencing used CD4+ T cells from PBMCs cultured with HCoV-OC43 spike peptides, collected before COVID-19 vaccination. Every receptor here comes from a human donor who received a COVID-19 vaccine. Each CDR3 is given with its conserved first and last residue. Fields, in order: clone size, D gene, V gene, J gene, CDR3 length, CDR3 DNA, CDR3 protein. A D gene is named only where the DNA matches it firmly. Rows give clone size only sometimes, using once, few, many, or a class for an expanded clone.

once,NA,TRBV24-1,TRBJ1-5,14,TGTGCCACCACCGAGGCAGGGGAGGGTCAGCCCCAGCATTTT,CATTEAGEGQPQHF
NA,NA,TRBV27,TRBJ1-2,13,TGTGCCAGCAGTTTATATGGGAACTATGGCTACACCTTC,CASSLYGNYGYTF
NA,NA,TRBV19,TRBJ2-1,14,TGTGCCAGTAGTATAGGCGGGTTGGGCAATGAGCAGTTCTTC,CASSIGGLGNEQFF
NA,NA,TRBV12-3/TRBV12-4,TRBJ2-2,13,TGTGCCACCTCCGACCGAAACACCGGGGAGCTGTTTTTT,CATSDRNTGELFF
once,TRBD1,TRBV10-1,TRBJ1-2,17,TGCGCCAGCGGCGACGAACCGGGACAGGGAAGTAACTATGGCTACACCTTC,CASGDEPGQGSNYGYTF
NA,NA,TRBV7-2,TRBJ2-6,15,TGTGCCAGCAGCCCCCTTGGGTCTGGGGCCAACGTCCTGACTTTC,CASSPLGSGANVLTF
NA,NA,TRBV11-2,TRBJ2-1,14,TGTGCCAGCAGCCATACGGACTCGAACAATGAGCAGTTCTTC,CASSHTDSNNEQFF
NA,TRBD2,TRBV19,TRBJ2-2,13,TGTGCCAGTAGTACGACGGGGGGCGGGGAGCTGTTTTTT,CASSTTGGGELFF
NA,NA,TRBV3-1/TRBV3-2,TRBJ1-1,15,TGTGCCAGCAGCCCTTACCGGGTCGGGGAGACTGAAGCTTTCTTT,CASSPYRVGETEAFF
NA,NA,TRBV11-2,TRBJ1-2,14,TGTGCCAGCAGCTTATCAGGCGGAACCTATGGCTACACCTTC,CASSLSGGTYGYTF
NA,NA,TRBV24-1,TRBJ2-3,15,TGTGCCACCAGGGAGAACAGGGGGGGAAGAGATACGCAGTATTTT,CATRENRGGRDTQYF
NA,NA,TRBV6-5,TRBJ1-1,16,TGTGCCAGCAGTTACCAAATTTTCAGGGCAGGAGGTGAAGCTTTCTTT,CASSYQIFRAGGEAFF
NA,TRBD1,TRBV10-2,TRBJ1-1,15,TGCGCCAGCAGTGACAGGACAGGGGGTTCCACTGAAGCTTTCTTT,CASSDRTGGSTEAFF
NA,NA,TRBV19,TRBJ2-6,16,TGTGCCAGTACCTCCAATGCGGGCTCTGGGGCCAACGTCCTGACTTTC,CASTSNAGSGANVLTF
NA,NA,TRBV19,TRBJ2-1,15,TGTGCCAGTAGTATGTCCAGCGCGGTCTACAATGAGCAGTTCTTC,CASSMSSAVYNEQFF
NA,NA,TRBV6-5,TRBJ1-5,15,TGTGCCAGCAGTTACACCTCAGGGACGGATCAGCCCCAGCATTTT,CASSYTSGTDQPQHF
NA,NA,TRBV11-1,TRBJ1-2,16,TGTGCCAGCAGCCGCGGGTCGGGGACGGGGTTCTATGGCTACACCTTC,CASSRGSGTGFYGYTF
NA,TRBD1,TRBV7-2,TRBJ2-2,16,TGTGCCAGCAGCTTATGGTCGAGGGGGCAGTCCGGGGAGCTGTTTTTT,CASSLWSRGQSGELFF
NA,TRBD1,TRBV2,TRBJ1-4,16,TGTGCCAGCAGTCCGGGACAGGGAAGAACTAATGAAAAACTGTTTTTT,CASSPGQGRTNEKLFF
NA,NA,TRBV6-6,TRBJ1-1,14,TGTGCCAGCAGCCGCCTTGGGGGGAACACTGAAGCTTTCTTT,CASSRLGGNTEAFF
NA,NA,TRBV6-6,TRBJ2-1,15,TGTGCCAGCAGTTACGGGGGGGCCTTCTACAATGAGCAGTTCTTC,CASSYGGAFYNEQFF
NA,NA,TRBV11-2,TRBJ2-5,16,TGTGCCAGCAGCACATTCCGGACAAGCTCCCAAGAGACCCAGTACTTC,CASSTFRTSSQETQYF
once,NA,TRBV12-5,TRBJ2-3,13,TGTGCTAGTGGACCAGGGGGCACAGATACGCAGTATTTT,CASGPGGTDTQYF
NA,NA,TRBV10-2,TRBJ1-5,15,TGCGCCAGCAGTGAGTCGACAGCTAGCAATCAGCCCCAGCATTTT,CASSESTASNQPQHF
once,TRBD1,TRBV5-1,TRBJ1-2,16,TGCGCCAGCAGCTTGGCCCCCGGACAGGGTGACTATGGCTACACCTTC,CASSLAPGQGDYGYTF
NA,NA,TRBV29-1,TRBJ1-2,15,TGCAGCGTTGAAGATCCCCTATCGGGGGGGTATGGCTACACCTTC,CSVEDPLSGGYGYTF
NA,NA,TRBV27,TRBJ2-3,14,TGTGCCAGCAGGGGGACAAAAAGCACAGATACGCAGTATTTT,CASRGTKSTDTQYF
NA,TRBD1,TRBV9,TRBJ2-1,16,TGTGCCAGCAGCGCCTACGGACAGGCTACCTACAATGAGCAGTTCTTC,CASSAYGQATYNEQFF
NA,TRBD2,TRBV5-1,TRBJ2-1,13,TGCGCCAGCAGCTTCCGTCCGGGGGGTGAGCAGTTCTTC,CASSFRPGGEQFF
few,TRBD1,TRBV3-1/TRBV3-2,TRBJ1-2,16,TGTGCCAGCAGCCGAGCATCCGCGACAGGGACTTATGGCTACACCTTC,CASSRASATGTYGYTF
NA,NA,TRBV7-3,TRBJ2-3,14,NA,CASSFASGTPDKYF
NA,NA,TRBV5-1,TRBJ1-5,13,TGCGCCAGCAGCTTGGTCGTCGGTCAGCCCCAGCATTTT,CASSLVVGQPQHF
few,NA,TRBV28,TRBJ1-5,14,TGTGCCAGCAGTTCCTGGTCGGGGAATCAGCCCCAGCATTTT,CASSSWSGNQPQHF
NA,NA,TRBV25-1,TRBJ2-3,14,TGTGCCAGCAGTCAACCGGGGGGCACAGATACGCAGTATTTT,CASSQPGGTDTQYF
NA,NA,TRBV10-3,TRBJ1-4,14,TGTGCCATCAGTGATGAAACAACTAATGAAAAACTGTTTTTT,CAISDETTNEKLFF
NA,NA,TRBV10-3,TRBJ2-1,17,TGTGCCATCAGTGAGTCGGTCAAGGTTGGGGTATTAGATGAGCAGTTCTTC,CAISESVKVGVLDEQFF
large,NA,TRBV2,TRBJ1-5,15,TGTGCCAGCAGTGAACTCAGGGGAAGCAATCAGCCCCAGCATTTT,CASSELRGSNQPQHF
NA,TRBD2,TRBV5-1,TRBJ2-3,14,TGCGCCAGCAGCCTGGGAGGGCGTAAAGATACGCAGTATTTT,CASSLGGRKDTQYF
few,NA,TRBV5-1,TRBJ1-1,15,TGCGCCAGCAGCTTTGGGAGCGGAATGAACACTGAAGCTTTCTTT,CASSFGSGMNTEAFF
once,NA,TRBV6-5,TRBJ1-4,13,TGTGCCAGTGCGGAGTCGCTAAGAGAAAAACTGTTTTTT,CASAESLREKLFF
few,NA,TRBV24-1,TRBJ2-2,16,TGTGCCACCAGTGATTTGGCAGGGATAAACACCGGGGAGCTGTTTTTT,CATSDLAGINTGELFF
NA,TRBD1,TRBV10-1,TRBJ1-1,14,TGCGCCAGCAGTCGGGACAGGACCAACACTGAAGCTTTCTTT,CASSRDRTNTEAFF
NA,NA,TRBV25-1,TRBJ2-5,13,TGTGCCAGCAGTCTCGGCGGCCAAGAGACCCAGTACTTC,CASSLGGQETQYF
NA,NA,TRBV21-1,TRBJ2-3,14,TGTGCCAGCAGGAGGACGTTCCTCACAGATACGCAGTATTTT,CASRRTFLTDTQYF
NA,TRBD1,TRBV5-4,TRBJ2-5,13,TGTGCCAGCAGCTACAGGGGGCAAGAGACCCAGTACTTC,CASSYRGQETQYF
NA,NA,TRBV9,TRBJ1-1,11,TGTGCCAGCACCATATCCTTTGAAGCTTTCTTT,CASTISFEAFF